The source of this T cell receptor (beta chain) is a study of blood T cells in healthy people across ages (dated by TCRdb to 2013 to 2016). About the full investigation: In model experiments, roughly one uniquely barcoded TCR beta cDNA molecule per two T cells was captured by template switching. The study measured age-related changes in TCR beta repertoire diversity using deep sequencing normalized with unique cDNA molecular identifiers. To avoid experimental bias, donors of different ages were randomly spread across the sequencing lanes. Donors were grouped into four age groups: young (average roughly 17 years), middle-aged (39), aged (around 60) and long-lived (about 90). The study analyzed two additional independent replicas of 1 million unique cDNA reads from the same blood draw for two donors, one aged 18 to 29 and one aged 80 or older.

Donors were 30 to 45 systemically healthy Caucasian individuals from Russia aged roughly 6 to 90 years. Ten milliliters of peripheral blood were drawn from each donor into EDTA-treated Vacutainer tubes. PBMCs were isolated by Ficoll-Paque density-gradient centrifugation, with at least 7 million obtained per sample. Trizol reagent was used to extract total RNA from the PBMCs, yielding at least 6 micrograms per sample. Naive CD45RAhigh/CD27high T cell percentages were measured by flow cytometry on a PBMC aliquot from every donor. To note about this clonotype: Its antigen remains undetermined. Base quality data are lacking; no much larger clone is found one base away.

The library was generated by 5' RACE. Sequenced on an Illumina HiSeq 2500. The second PCR ran for about 6 to 12 cycles and used a J-beta primer mix along with a sample-barcoded 5' primer. A unique molecular identifier was introduced onto each TCR beta cDNA molecule by a template-switch 5' adaptor carrying 12 random nucleotides. Each sample yielded at least 3 million CDR3-containing paired-end reads. First-strand cDNA was synthesized from all RNA with the Mint cDNA synthesis kit, primed by a TRBC-specific oligonucleotide. All cDNA was treated with uracil-DNA glycosylase and then went through a first 18-cycle PCR with the universal primers M1SS and BC2_uni_R. The authors processed their data as follows. For normalization, 1 million high-quality reads, each with a distinct molecular identifier, were randomly selected from each sample. Reads with shared molecular identifiers were discarded instead of being binned into consensus sequences. MiTCR, run with a Q25 quality threshold and the strictest error-elimination algorithm, handled CDR3 identification, clonotype clustering and error correction. A nonparametric unseen species model with Euler transformation was used to estimate a lower bound on total TCR beta diversity. The public reads were reprocessed in TCRdb via fastp at Q25 and MiXCR, keeping in-frame beta chains. For every CDR3 protein sequence, its rows merge into one entry that carries the most common genes and DNA. None of the V and J calls come from the authors' own analysis; TCRdb made them. The sample yields 550,000 to 750,000 distinct CDR3 sequences; more than 20% were counted once. The ten largest clones take up roughly 3.4% of the sample.

From the cysteine through the phenylalanine, the CDR3 covers 14 amino acids. Just CDR3 DNA is preserved here, 42 bases in frame from base 1. Deletion took 4 bases off V and 6 bases off J, with a span of 16 bases between the germline ends. CDR1 and CDR2 are read off the germline V gene as SGHRS and YFSETQ. What the authors observed across the whole study: Estimates of total diversity from one million sequenced T cells were regarded as lower bounds and underestimates. Because profiling used bulk unsorted PBMCs, naive and antigen-experienced compartments could not be compared conclusively. Compared with the aged group, the long-lived group had more naive CD4+ T cells, fewer expanded clones and increased TCR diversity, suggesting age selection. The CMV infection status of donors was not known, potentially confounding age-related changes in expanded clonotypes. As age increased, observed TCR beta diversity per million T cells dropped in a roughly linear way, and a significant reduction was already evident by age 40. The percentage of naive T cells measured by flow cytometry correlated strongly with observed TCR beta diversity.

The receptor was isolated from a man between 65 and 85 years old in good health. The sequenced material came from blood. This chain joins TRBV5-1 to TRBJ1-1; 5 matching bases give a weak D call of TRBD1. The CDR3 here reads CASSPDSMGAEAFF. The bases are TGCGCCAGCAGCCCTGATTCTATGGGGGCTGAAGCTTTCTTT.